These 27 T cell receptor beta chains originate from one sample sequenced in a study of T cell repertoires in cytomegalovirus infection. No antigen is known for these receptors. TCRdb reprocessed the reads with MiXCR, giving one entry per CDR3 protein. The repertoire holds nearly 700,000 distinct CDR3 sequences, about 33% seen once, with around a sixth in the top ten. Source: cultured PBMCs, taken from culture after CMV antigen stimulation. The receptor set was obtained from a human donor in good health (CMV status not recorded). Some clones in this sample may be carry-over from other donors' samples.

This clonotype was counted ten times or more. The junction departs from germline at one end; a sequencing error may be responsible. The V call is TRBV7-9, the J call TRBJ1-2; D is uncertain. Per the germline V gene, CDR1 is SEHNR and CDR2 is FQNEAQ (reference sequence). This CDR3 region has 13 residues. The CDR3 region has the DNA TGTGCCAGCAGCTTCCCGGGTAACTTTGGCTACACCTTC. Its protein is CASSFPGNFGYTF. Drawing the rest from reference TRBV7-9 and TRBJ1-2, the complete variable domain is DTGVSQNPRHKITKRGQNVTFRCDPISEHNRLYWYRQTLGQGPEFLTYFQNEAQLEKSRLLSDRFSAERPKGSFSTLEIQRTEQGDSAMYLCASSFPGNFGYTFGSGTRLTVV.

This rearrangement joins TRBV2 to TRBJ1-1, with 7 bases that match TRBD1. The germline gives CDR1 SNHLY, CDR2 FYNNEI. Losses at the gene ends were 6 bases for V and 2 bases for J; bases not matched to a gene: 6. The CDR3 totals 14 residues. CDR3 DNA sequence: TGTGCCAGCAGCGTTGACAGGGCAAACACTGAAGCTTTCTTT. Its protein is CASSVDRANTEAFF. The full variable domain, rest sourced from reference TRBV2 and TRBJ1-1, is EPEVTQTPSHQVTQMGQEVILRCVPISNHLYFYWYRQILGQKVEFLVSFYNNEISEKSEIFDDQFSVERPDGSNFTLKIRSTKLEDSAMYFCASSVDRANTEAFFGQGTRLTVV.

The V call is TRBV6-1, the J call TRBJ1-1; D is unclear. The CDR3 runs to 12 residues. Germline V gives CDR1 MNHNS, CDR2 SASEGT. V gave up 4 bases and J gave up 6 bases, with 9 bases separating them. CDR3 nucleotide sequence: TGTGCCAGCAGTGGGGGAAGTCCTGAAGCTTTCTTT. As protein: CASSGGSPEAFF.

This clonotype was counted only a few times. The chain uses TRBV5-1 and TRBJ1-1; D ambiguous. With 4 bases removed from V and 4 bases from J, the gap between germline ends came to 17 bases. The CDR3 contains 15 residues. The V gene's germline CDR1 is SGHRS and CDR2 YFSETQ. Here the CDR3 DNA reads TGCGCCAGCAGCCGCCGGGCAGCCCGGGGCACTGAAGCTTTCTTT. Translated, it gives CASSRRAARGTEAFF.

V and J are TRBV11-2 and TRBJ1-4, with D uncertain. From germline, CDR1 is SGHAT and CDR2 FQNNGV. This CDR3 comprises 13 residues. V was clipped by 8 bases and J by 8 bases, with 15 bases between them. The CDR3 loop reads CASSPGEGEKLFF. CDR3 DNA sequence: TGTGCCAGCTCCCCCGGAGAGGGAGAAAAACTGTTTTTT.

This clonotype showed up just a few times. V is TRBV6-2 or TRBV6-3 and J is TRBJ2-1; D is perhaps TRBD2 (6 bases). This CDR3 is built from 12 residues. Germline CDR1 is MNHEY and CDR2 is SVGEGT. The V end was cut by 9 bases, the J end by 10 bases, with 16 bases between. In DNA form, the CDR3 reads TGTGCCAGTTCGAGTATTGCGGGGGAGCAGTTCTTC. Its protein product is CASSSIAGEQFF.

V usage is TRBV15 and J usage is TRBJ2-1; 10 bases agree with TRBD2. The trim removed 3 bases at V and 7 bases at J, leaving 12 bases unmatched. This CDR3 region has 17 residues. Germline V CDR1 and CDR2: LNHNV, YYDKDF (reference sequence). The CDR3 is CATSSLIGLAGGNEQFF. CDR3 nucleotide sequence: TGTGCCACCAGCAGTCTTATCGGGTTAGCGGGGGGTAATGAGCAGTTCTTC.

The CDR3 DNA follows: TGTGCCAGCAGCGTCGGGGGGGCGGCAGACCATGAGCAGTTCTTC. Translated: CASSVGGAADHEQFF. The chain recombines TRBV9 with TRBJ2-1; 8 positions match TRBD2. Trimming took 2 bases from V and 8 from J; bases not matched to a gene: 9. Germline V CDR1 and CDR2: SGDLS, YYNGEE. The CDR3 is 15 residues long.

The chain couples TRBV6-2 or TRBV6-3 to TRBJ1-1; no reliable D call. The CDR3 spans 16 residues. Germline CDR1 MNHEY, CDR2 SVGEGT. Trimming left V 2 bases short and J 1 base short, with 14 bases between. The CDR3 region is CASSYTGEGPNTEAFF. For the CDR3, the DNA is TGTGCCAGCAGTTACACGGGAGAAGGGCCGAACACTGAAGCTTTCTTT.

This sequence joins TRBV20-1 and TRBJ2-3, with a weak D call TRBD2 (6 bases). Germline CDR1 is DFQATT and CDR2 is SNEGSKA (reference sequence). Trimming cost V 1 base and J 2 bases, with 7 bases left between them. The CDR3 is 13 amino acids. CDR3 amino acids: CSARGDSTDTQYF. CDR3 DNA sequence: TGCAGTGCTAGAGGGGACTCCACAGATACGCAGTATTTT.

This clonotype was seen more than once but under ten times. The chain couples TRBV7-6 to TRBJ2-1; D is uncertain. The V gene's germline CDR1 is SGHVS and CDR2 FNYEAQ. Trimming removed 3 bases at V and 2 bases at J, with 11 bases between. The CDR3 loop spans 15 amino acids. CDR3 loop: CASSFESRTYNEQFF. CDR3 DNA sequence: TGTGCCAGCAGCTTTGAGTCTAGGACCTACAATGAGCAGTTCTTC.

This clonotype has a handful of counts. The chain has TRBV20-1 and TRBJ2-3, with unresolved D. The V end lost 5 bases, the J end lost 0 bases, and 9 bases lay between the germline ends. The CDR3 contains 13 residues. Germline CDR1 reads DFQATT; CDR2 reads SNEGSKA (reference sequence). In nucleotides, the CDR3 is TGCAGTGCTTACCCGCCTAGCACAGATACGCAGTATTTT. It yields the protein CSAYPPSTDTQYF.

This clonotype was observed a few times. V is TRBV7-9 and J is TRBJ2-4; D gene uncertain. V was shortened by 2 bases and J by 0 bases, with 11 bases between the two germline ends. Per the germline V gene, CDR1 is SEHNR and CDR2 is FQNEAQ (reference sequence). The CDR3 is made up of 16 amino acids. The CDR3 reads CASSLPESLAKNIQYF. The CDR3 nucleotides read TGTGCCAGCAGCTTACCAGAGTCCTTAGCCAAAAACATTCAGTACTTC.

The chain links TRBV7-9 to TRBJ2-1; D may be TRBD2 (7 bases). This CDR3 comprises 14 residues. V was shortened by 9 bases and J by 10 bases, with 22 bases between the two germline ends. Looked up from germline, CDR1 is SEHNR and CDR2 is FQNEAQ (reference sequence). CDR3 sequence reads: CASHRGGETAEQFF. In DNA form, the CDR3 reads TGTGCCAGTCATAGGGGGGGGGAGACGGCGGAGCAGTTCTTC.

CDR3 sequence (DNA): TGCGCCAGCAGCTTGGCACAGGGGCCCCCAGGGGAAGCTTTCTTT. Residues: CASSLAQGPPGEAFF. This rearrangement joins TRBV5-1 to TRBJ1-1; 7 positions match TRBD1. The CDR3 has 15 amino acids. Germline V gene lookup returns CDR1 SGHRS and CDR2 YFSETQ. With V trimmed by 0 bases and J by 8 bases, 10 bases remained unmatched. Full variable domain (outside the CDR3, taken from reference TRBV5-1 and TRBJ1-1): KAGVTQTPRYLIKTRGQQVTLSCSPISGHRSVSWYQQTPGQGLQFLFEYFSETQRNKGNFPGRFSGRQFSNSRSEMNVSTLELGDSALYLCASSLAQGPPGEAFFGQGTRLTVV.

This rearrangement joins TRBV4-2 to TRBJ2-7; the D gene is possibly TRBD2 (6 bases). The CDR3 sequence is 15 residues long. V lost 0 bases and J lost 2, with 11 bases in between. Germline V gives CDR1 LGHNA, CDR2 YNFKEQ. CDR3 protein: CASSQEGGQTYEQYF. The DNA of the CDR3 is TGTGCCAGCAGCCAAGAAGGAGGGCAGACCTACGAGCAGTACTTC.

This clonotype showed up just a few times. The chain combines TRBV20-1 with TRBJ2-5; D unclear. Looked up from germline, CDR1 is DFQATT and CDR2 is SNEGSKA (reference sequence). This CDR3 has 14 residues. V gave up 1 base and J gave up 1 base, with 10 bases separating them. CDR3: CSARGLFRQETQYF. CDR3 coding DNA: TGCAGTGCTAGAGGTCTTTTCCGCCAAGAGACCCAGTACTTC.

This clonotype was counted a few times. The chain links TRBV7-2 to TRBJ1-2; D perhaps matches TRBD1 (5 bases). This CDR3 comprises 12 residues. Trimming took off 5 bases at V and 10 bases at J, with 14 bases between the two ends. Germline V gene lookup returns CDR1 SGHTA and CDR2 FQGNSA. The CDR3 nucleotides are TGTGCCAGCAGCGGGGGGGGGGGACTCTACACCTTC. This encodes CASSGGGGLYTF.

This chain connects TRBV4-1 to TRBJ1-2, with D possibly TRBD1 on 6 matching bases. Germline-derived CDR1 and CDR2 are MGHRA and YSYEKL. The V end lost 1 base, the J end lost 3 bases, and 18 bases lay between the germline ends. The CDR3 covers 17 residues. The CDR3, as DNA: TGCGCCAGCAGCCAAGTGCCCCCGAACAGGGTCCACTATGGCTACACCTTC. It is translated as CASSQVPPNRVHYGYTF.

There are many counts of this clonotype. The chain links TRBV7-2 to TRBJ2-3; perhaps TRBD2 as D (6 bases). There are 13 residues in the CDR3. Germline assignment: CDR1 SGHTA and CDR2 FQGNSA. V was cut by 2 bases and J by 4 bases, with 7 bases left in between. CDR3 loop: CASSLPGADTQYF. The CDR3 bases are TGTGCCAGCAGCTTACCGGGGGCAGATACGCAGTATTTT.

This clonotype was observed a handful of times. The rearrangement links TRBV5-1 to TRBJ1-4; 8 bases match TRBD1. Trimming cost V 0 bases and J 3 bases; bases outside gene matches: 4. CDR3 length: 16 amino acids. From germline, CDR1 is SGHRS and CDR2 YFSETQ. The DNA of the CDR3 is TGCGCCAGCAGCTTGGGACAGGGGATGGCTAATGAAAAACTGTTTTTT. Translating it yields CASSLGQGMANEKLFF. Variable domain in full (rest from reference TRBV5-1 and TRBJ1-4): KAGVTQTPRYLIKTRGQQVTLSCSPISGHRSVSWYQQTPGQGLQFLFEYFSETQRNKGNFPGRFSGRQFSNSRSEMNVSTLELGDSALYLCASSLGQGMANEKLFFGSGTQLSVL.

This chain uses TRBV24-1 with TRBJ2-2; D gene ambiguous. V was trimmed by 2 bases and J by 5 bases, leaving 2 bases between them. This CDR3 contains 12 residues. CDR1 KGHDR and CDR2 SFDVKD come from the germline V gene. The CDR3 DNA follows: TGTGCCACCAGTGATTATACCGGGGAGCTGTTTTTT. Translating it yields CATSDYTGELFF.

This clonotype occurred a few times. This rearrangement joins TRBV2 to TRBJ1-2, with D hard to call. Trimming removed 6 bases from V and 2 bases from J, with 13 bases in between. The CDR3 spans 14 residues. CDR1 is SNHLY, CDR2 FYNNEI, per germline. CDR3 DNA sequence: TGTGCCAGCAGCCCCACCCATAGGAACTATGGCTACACCTTC. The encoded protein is CASSPTHRNYGYTF.

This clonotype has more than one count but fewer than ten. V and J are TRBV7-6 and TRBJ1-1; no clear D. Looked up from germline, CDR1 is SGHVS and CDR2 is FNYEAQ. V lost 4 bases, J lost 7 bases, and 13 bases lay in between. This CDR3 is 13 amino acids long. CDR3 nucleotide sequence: TGTGCCAGCAGCTCCAGTCCTCAGCTTGAAGCTTTCTTT. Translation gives CASSSSPQLEAFF.

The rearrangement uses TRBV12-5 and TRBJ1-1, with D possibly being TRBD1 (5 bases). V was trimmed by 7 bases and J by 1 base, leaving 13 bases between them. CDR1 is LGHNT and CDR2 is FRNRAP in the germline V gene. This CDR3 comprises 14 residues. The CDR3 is CASATGGENTEAFF. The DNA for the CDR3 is TGTGCTAGTGCCACGGGGGGGGAGAACACTGAAGCTTTCTTT.

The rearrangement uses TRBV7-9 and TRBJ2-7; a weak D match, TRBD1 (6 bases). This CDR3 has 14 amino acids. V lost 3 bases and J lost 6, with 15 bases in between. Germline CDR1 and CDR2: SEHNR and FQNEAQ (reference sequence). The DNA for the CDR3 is TGTGCCAGCAGCTTGCTTGCGACAGGCCCCGAGCAGTACTTC. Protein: CASSLLATGPEQYF.

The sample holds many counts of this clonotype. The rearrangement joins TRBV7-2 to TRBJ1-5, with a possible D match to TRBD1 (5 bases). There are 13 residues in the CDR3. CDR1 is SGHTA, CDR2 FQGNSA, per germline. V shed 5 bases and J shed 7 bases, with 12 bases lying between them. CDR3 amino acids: CASSTIRGQPQHF. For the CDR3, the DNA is TGTGCCAGCAGCACCATAAGGGGACAGCCCCAGCATTTT.